This T cell receptor (beta chain) was obtained from a study of T cell repertoires in cytomegalovirus infection. Study summary: Carrying CMV and the relevant HLA type showed in public TCR beta signatures. Notes on the study in general: Based on cumulative public TCR beta family frequency, carriers of CMV plus the relevant HLA were identified.

In TCRdb, the reads were re-called with MiXCR into one record per CDR3 protein. This table holds a few hundred thousand distinct CDR3 sequences, just under 40% found once. In germline, CDR1 is SGHDN, CDR2 FVKESK. Trimming pared 1 base from V and 1 base from J, leaving 16 bases between. The CDR3 has 17 residues. This clonotype was counted between two and nine times. Antigen specificity is unknown. The TCR comes from a human donor in good health (CMV status not recorded). Some clones in this sample may be carry-over from other donors' samples. The chain combines TRBV14 with TRBJ1-1, with no clear D. The material sequenced was cultured PBMCs, taken from culture after CMV antigen stimulation. The CDR3 is CASSQVVRRGANTEAFF. In DNA, the CDR3 is TGTGCCAGCAGCCAAGTGGTGAGGAGAGGAGCGAACACTGAAGCTTTCTTT.